This T cell receptor (beta chain) stems from a study of cytomegalovirus exposure and HLA in healthy donors. Notes on the study in general: A missense variant in DCLRE1C was later tied to TCR beta V- and J-gene trimming.

Use of 60 Vbeta and 13 Jbeta primers characterized the PCR. Only in-frame clones appear in the TCRdb table, and some are missing; sequencing was by immunoSEQ multiplex PCR. The top ten clones hold nearly 7.5% of a sample with around 68,000 clones, around 74% of them seen once. Regarding this clone: The antigen is not known.

CDR1 is MDHEN, CDR2 SYDVKM, per germline. This CDR3 comprises 14 residues. V dropped 6 bases and J dropped 5 bases, with 16 bases sitting between them. The material sequenced was PBMCs. V and J are TRBV28 and TRBJ1-2; D call uncertain. This sequence originates from a young woman in good health and CMV-seropositive. The CDR3 spells CASRPRGLGYGYTF. CDR3 DNA: TGTGCCAGCAGGCCCAGAGGGCTCGGGTATGGCTACACCTTC.